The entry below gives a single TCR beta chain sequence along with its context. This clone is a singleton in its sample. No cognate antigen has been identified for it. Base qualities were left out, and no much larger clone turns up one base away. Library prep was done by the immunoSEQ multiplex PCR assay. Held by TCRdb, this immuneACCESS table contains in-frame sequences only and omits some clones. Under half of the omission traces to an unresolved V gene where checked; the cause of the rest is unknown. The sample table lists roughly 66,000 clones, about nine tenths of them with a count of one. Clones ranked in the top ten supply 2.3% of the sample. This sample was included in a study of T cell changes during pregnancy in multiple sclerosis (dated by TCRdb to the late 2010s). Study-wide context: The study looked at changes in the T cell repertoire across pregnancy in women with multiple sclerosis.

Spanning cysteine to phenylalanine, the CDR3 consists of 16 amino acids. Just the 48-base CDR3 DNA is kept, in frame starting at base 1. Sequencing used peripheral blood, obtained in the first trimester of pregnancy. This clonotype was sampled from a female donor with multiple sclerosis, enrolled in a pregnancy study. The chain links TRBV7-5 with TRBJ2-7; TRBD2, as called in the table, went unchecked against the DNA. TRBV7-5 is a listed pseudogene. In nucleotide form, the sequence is TGTGCCAGAAGCTTAGGAATTAACCGGGGTAAGGGCGAGCAGTACTTC. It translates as CARSLGINRGKGEQYF.